The 8 T cell receptor beta chains below all came from one sample that was sequenced in a study of cytotoxic CD8 clonotypes in ibrutinib-treated CLL. Some clones are missing from TCRdb's copy, which holds only in-frame ones; the method was immunoSEQ multiplex PCR. The sample lists roughly 9,000 clones, 60% to 80% occurring once. The sample here was PBMCs, taken before ibrutinib treatment. Receptors were obtained from a human donor with chronic lymphocytic leukemia.

This clone is deemed medium-sized. The chain employs TRBV25-1 and TRBJ1-3; tentative D call: TRBD1 (5 bases). V was clipped by 7 bases and J by 4 bases, with 14 bases between them. The CDR3 has 14 residues. Germline CDR1 MGHDK, CDR2 SYGVNS. In nucleotides, the CDR3 is TGTGCCAGCATGCCAGGGAGGGGCGGAAACACCATATATTTT. This encodes CASMPGRGGNTIYF.

The V gene is TRBV29-1, the J gene TRBJ2-3, with TRBD1 matching 9 bases. The V gene's germline CDR1 is SQVTM and CDR2 ANQGSEA. With 3 bases clipped from V and 4 bases from J, the junction kept 2 bases outside the gene matches. The CDR3 loop spans 13 amino acids. This CDR3 reads CSVDGTGPDTQYF. The CDR3 bases are TGCAGCGTTGATGGGACAGGGCCAGATACGCAGTATTTT.

The rearrangement links TRBV11-1 to TRBJ2-1; either TRBD1 or TRBD2 may supply D (5 bases each). The CDR3 is made up of 15 amino acids. V was pared by 5 bases and J by 9 bases, with 20 bases between. The germline V gene has CDR1 SGHAT and CDR2 FQDESV (reference sequence). The DNA for the CDR3 is TGTGCCAGCAGCACCACGGGGCGCGGTACAATTGAGCAGTTCTTC. Its protein product is CASSTTGRGTIEQFF. The full variable domain, completed using reference TRBV11-1 and TRBJ2-1, is EAEVAQSPRYKITEKSQAVAFWCDPISGHATLYWYRQILGQGPELLVQFQDESVVDDSQLPKDRFSAERLKGVDSTLKIQPAELGDSAMYLCASSTTGRGTIEQFFGPGTRLTVL.

The chain employs TRBV18 and TRBJ2-1; D may be TRBD1 or TRBD2 (5 bases each). Germline V CDR1 and CDR2: KGHSH, LQKENI. The V gene lost 1 base and the J gene lost 5 bases, with 9 bases spanning the gap. The CDR3 is 14 residues long. The CDR3 nucleotides read TGTGCCAGCTCACCACGGCTGGGGGACAATGAGCAGTTCTTC. Encoded protein: CASSPRLGDNEQFF.

This chain connects TRBV14 to TRBJ2-1, with D perhaps being TRBD1 or TRBD2 (5 bases each). The V end lost 2 bases, the J end lost 5 bases, and 16 bases lay between the germline ends. The CDR3 is 16 residues long. Germline V CDR1 and CDR2: SGHDN, FVKESK. Written as DNA, the CDR3 is TGTGCCAGCAGCCAAAACGCCGGGACCACGAACAATGAGCAGTTCTTC. Residues: CASSQNAGTTNNEQFF.

This clone has just one count. The V gene is TRBV28, the J gene TRBJ1-2; a possible D gene is TRBD1 (5 bases). The V end was cut by 6 bases, the J end by 2 bases, with 13 bases between. Germline assignment: CDR1 MDHEN and CDR2 SYDVKM. This CDR3 region has 14 residues. DNA for the CDR3: TGTGCCAGCAGCTTGGGGGTGGAAAACTATGGCTACACCTTC. Translating gives CASSLGVENYGYTF.

J is TRBJ2-7 and V is TRBV27; D is ambiguous. The CDR3 extends over 11 amino acids. Germline assignment: CDR1 MNHEY and CDR2 SMNVEV (reference sequence). The germline V and J ends were trimmed by 5 bases and 5 bases, with 7 bases remaining between them. This CDR3 is CASSDGHEQYF. The CDR3, as DNA: TGTGCCAGCAGTGATGGACACGAGCAGTACTTC.

The chain carries TRBV5-1 and TRBJ2-3; 10 bases line up with TRBD1. The germline V gene has CDR1 SGHRS and CDR2 YFSETQ. V lost 4 bases and J lost 6; bases outside the gene matches: 11. The CDR3 contains 16 residues. DNA for the CDR3: TGCGCCAGCAGCCCAAGGACAGGGGGAGGTAGTGATACGCAGTATTTT. Translated: CASSPRTGGGSDTQYF. The variable domain in full, with the rest retrieved from reference TRBV5-1 and TRBJ2-3, is KAGVTQTPRYLIKTRGQQVTLSCSPISGHRSVSWYQQTPGQGLQFLFEYFSETQRNKGNFPGRFSGRQFSNSRSEMNVSTLELGDSALYLCASSPRTGGGSDTQYFGPGTRLTVL.